This T cell receptor (beta chain) was observed in a study of blood T cell repertoires in COVID-19 (dated by TCRdb to the early 2020s). Some background on the complete study: Samples from collaborators originated in the United States, Italy and Spain and spanned both the acute and convalescent phases of COVID-19. The prospective study material was composed of cDNA or gDNA derived from T cells, B-cell-depleted T cells, or PBMCs. The dataset comprised deeply sampled blood TCRbeta repertoires from subjects exposed to, actively infected with, or recovered from COVID-19. A freely available public database, intended as a resource for researchers studying the immune response to SARS-CoV-2, is where the repertoires were released. Samples came from the ongoing ImmuneRACE study (first 160 participants) plus 1,254 subjects from 6 global collaborators. A de-identified subject ID, COVID-19 status, age in years and sex were almost always included in the sample metadata. Where available, HLA class I and class II types were taken from metadata supplied by the sample provider and were not determined by assay-based typing. The research as a whole found: How much clinical and demographic metadata was included differed by source and by participant, and the metadata was provided uncurated.

Trimming takes 3 bases off V and 9 bases off J; junction bases not matched to a gene: 9. CDR3 length: 15 amino acids, cysteine to phenylalanine. Left in the record is the CDR3 DNA by itself, 45 bases read in frame from the first base. CDR1 MDHEN and CDR2 SYDVKM were looked up in the germline V gene. Concerning this clone: Its cognate antigen has yet to be identified. Base qualities are not at hand, and no much larger clone is one base apart.

The immunoSEQ Assay, a bias-controlled multiplex PCR, was used to amplify TCRbeta CDR3 regions from genomic DNA. The source study handled its data this way. The number of nucleated cells in each sample was estimated by amplification of reference gene primers within the assay. To quantify the absolute abundance of each unique TCRbeta CDR3 rearrangement, sequence reads were collapsed and filtered. Productive Simpson clonality was computed per sample as the square root of Simpson's diversity index over productive rearrangements. Not all clones reach the TCRdb copy of this immuneACCESS table, which keeps in-frame sequences only. Checked studies attribute under half of the gap to unresolved V genes and leave the rest unexplained. V and J calls and clone size are as listed in that table; D and trimming were resolved from the DNA. The table for this sample lists tens of thousands of clones; 80% to 95% of them were counted only once. The ten largest clones add up to less than 3% of the sample.

The collaborating institutions used their own protocols to collect whole blood in K2EDTA tubes. For TCRbeta analysis, collaborators shipped samples as frozen whole blood, isolated PBMCs, or DNA extracted from either of those sample types. The sequence is built from TRBV28 and TRBJ2-1; 9 junctional bases match TRBD1. The sequence was obtained from a man in his sixties or seventies with acute or convalescent COVID-19. The sample taken for sequencing was peripheral blood. CDR3 reads: CASSFLEQGAIEQFF. The base sequence is TGTGCCAGCAGTTTTTTAGAACAGGGGGCGATTGAGCAGTTCTTC.